One and the same sample provided the 29 T cell receptor beta chains below, sequenced in a study of OX40 agonist ivuxolimab in advanced cancers. Profiled with immunoSEQ multiplex PCR; TCRdb holds only in-frame clones, not every one. Of about 43,000 clones in the sample, around 88% were seen once. The sample here was CD4+ or CD8+ T cells sorted from blood, taken in a trial of the OX40 agonist ivuxolimab. All receptors come from an adult with an advanced solid tumor such as melanoma, head and neck, liver or kidney cancer.

The chain is built from TRBV7-9 and TRBJ2-5, with a weak D call TRBD2 (5 bases). The CDR3 has 15 residues. Looked up from germline, CDR1 is SEHNR and CDR2 is FQNEAQ (reference sequence). V was trimmed by 5 bases and J by 2 bases, leaving 15 bases between them. The CDR3 DNA reads as TGTGCCAGCAGCCTGCGGACTGAGGTACAAGAGACCCAGTACTTC. Protein sequence: CASSLRTEVQETQYF.

J is TRBJ1-2 and V is TRBV5-6, with no clear D. Trimming cost V 5 bases and J 4 bases, with 15 bases left between them. CDR3 size: 14 residues. From germline, CDR1 is SGHDT and CDR2 YYEEEE. The CDR3 loop is CASSSDQPFYGYTF. The CDR3 DNA sequence: TGTGCCAGCAGTTCGGACCAACCCTTCTATGGCTACACCTTC. The entire variable domain, with the rest obtained from reference TRBV5-6 and TRBJ1-2, is as follows: DAGVTQSPTHLIKTRGQQVTLRCSPKSGHDTVSWYQQALGQGPQFIFQYYEEEERQRGNFPDRFSGHQFPNYSSELNVNALLLGDSALYLCASSSDQPFYGYTFGSGTRLTVV.

The CDR3 loop reads CASRDRHEKLFF. CDR3 coding DNA: TGTGCCAGCAGGGACAGGCATGAAAAACTGTTTTTT. This rearrangement joins TRBV2 to TRBJ1-4; 7 bases are a match to TRBD1. In germline, CDR1 is SNHLY, CDR2 FYNNEI. The V and J ends lost 6 bases and 6 bases, in that order; junction bases with no gene match: 1. This CDR3 is built from 12 residues.

J is TRBJ1-1 and V is TRBV6-5; TRBD1 is a possible D gene (6 bases). This CDR3 has 12 residues. The germline gives CDR1 MNHEY, CDR2 SVGAGI. V shed 5 bases and J shed 11 bases, with 15 bases lying between them. The CDR3 DNA reads as TGTGCCAGCAGTCCCGACAGGAAACGGGCTTTCTTT. This translates into CASSPDRKRAFF.

The rearrangement joins TRBV2 to TRBJ1-4; D is unresolved. This CDR3 comprises 10 residues. The V gene lost 6 bases and the J gene lost 5 bases, with 1 base spanning the gap. CDR1 is SNHLY and CDR2 is FYNNEI in the germline V gene. CDR3 coding DNA: TGTGCCAGCAGGAATGAAAAACTGTTTTTT. This gives the protein CASRNEKLFF.

This sequence joins TRBV7-2 and TRBJ1-1; D remains ambiguous. CDR1 is SGHTA, CDR2 FQGNSA, per germline. V was clipped by 5 bases and J by 3 bases, with 13 bases between them. The CDR3 contains 14 residues. CDR3 nucleotide sequence: TGTGCCAGCAGCAAGACCACATGGGACACTGAAGCTTTCTTT. Protein: CASSKTTWDTEAFF.

J is TRBJ1-1 and V is TRBV5-1; a possible D gene is TRBD1 (6 bases). The CDR3 consists of 15 residues. Germline-derived CDR1 and CDR2 are SGHRS and YFSETQ. V lost 4 bases to trimming and J lost 1 base, with 14 bases between them. CDR3 protein: CASSPMVGANTEAFF. The CDR3 DNA is TGCGCCAGCAGCCCCATGGTGGGGGCGAACACTGAAGCTTTCTTT.

CDR3 nucleotide sequence: TGTGCCAGCAGCTTAGAGGCCGGCAGCACAGATACGCAGTATTTT. Translation: CASSLEAGSTDTQYF. The chain joins TRBV7-6 to TRBJ2-3; D gene uncertain. Germline V gene lookup returns CDR1 SGHVS and CDR2 FNYEAQ. There are 15 residues in the CDR3. V lost 1 base to trimming and J lost 0 bases, with 8 bases between them.

The V and J genes are TRBV28 and TRBJ1-2; D is possibly TRBD1 (6 bases). V lost 6 bases and J lost 3, with 14 bases in between. The CDR3 sequence is 14 residues long. CDR1 and CDR2 (germline): MDHEN, SYDVKM. This CDR3 reads CASRGAGEDYGYTF. As DNA, the CDR3 is TGTGCCAGCAGAGGCGCAGGGGAGGACTATGGCTACACCTTC.

V is TRBV7-9 and J is TRBJ1-6; a possible D gene is TRBD1 (6 bases). CDR1 and CDR2 from the germline V gene are SEHNR and FQNEAQ (reference sequence). Trimming shortened V by 1 base and J by 9 bases, and 10 bases separated the two germline ends. CDR3 length: 14 residues. Here the CDR3 reads CASSLGGGGSPLHF. The CDR3 DNA reads TGTGCCAGCAGCTTAGGTGGAGGGGGTTCACCCCTCCACTTT. Complete variable domain (other parts from reference TRBV7-9 and TRBJ1-6): DTGVSQNPRHKITKRGQNVTFRCDPISEHNRLYWYRQTLGQGPEFLTYFQNEAQLEKSRLLSDRFSAERPKGSFSTLEIQRTEQGDSAMYLCASSLGGGGSPLHFGNGTRLTVT.

V is TRBV28 and J is TRBJ2-3, with 7 bases fitting TRBD1. The CDR3 contains 16 residues. Germline-derived CDR1 and CDR2 are MDHEN and SYDVKM. The ends lost 6 bases at V and 2 bases at J; junction bases unmatched: 11. The DNA of the CDR3 is TGTGCCAGCAGACCTAACATCGACAGGGCCACAGATACGCAGTATTTT. This sequence encodes CASRPNIDRATDTQYF. Variable domain in full (rest from reference TRBV28 and TRBJ2-3): DVKVTQSSRYLVKRTGEKVFLECVQDMDHENMFWYRQDPGLGLRLIYFSYDVKMKEKGDIPEGYSVSREKKERFSLILESASTNQTSMYLCASRPNIDRATDTQYFGPGTRLTVL.

This clone was picked up a small number of times. The V and J genes are TRBV21-1 and TRBJ2-7; the D call TRBD1 from the table was never checked on the DNA. TRBV21-1 has pseudogene status. The CDR3 sequence is 12 residues long. CDR3 sequence (DNA): TGTGCCAGCAGCTTTCCAACCTACGAGCAGTACTTC. This sequence encodes CASSFPTYEQYF.

V gene TRBV18 combines with J gene TRBJ2-7; TRBD1 matches at 7 bases. The CDR3 covers 13 residues. Germline CDR1 and CDR2: KGHSH and LQKENI. V lost 3 bases and J lost 3; bases outside the gene matches: 2. The CDR3 here is CASSPGQLYEQYF. In DNA form, the CDR3 reads TGTGCCAGCTCACCGGGACAGCTCTACGAGCAGTACTTC.

This clone was observed a single time. The chain uses TRBV28 and TRBJ2-2; 13 nucleotides align to TRBD2. CDR3 length: 16 residues. V lost 5 bases and J lost 5; bases outside the gene matches: 5. Germline V lookup: CDR1 MDHEN, CDR2 SYDVKM. This CDR3 is CASSPGLAGDTGELFF. CDR3 bases: TGTGCCAGCAGTCCCGGACTAGCGGGAGATACCGGGGAGCTGTTTTTT.

V gene TRBV7-2 combines with J gene TRBJ2-3; 9 bases line up with TRBD1. CDR3 length equals 17 residues. V lost 5 bases, J lost 2 bases, and 11 bases stayed unmatched. Germline V gene lookup returns CDR1 SGHTA and CDR2 FQGNSA. The CDR3 bases are TGTGCCAGCAGCCTCAGTGCCGGGACAGGGAACACAGATACGCAGTATTTT. Translated, it gives CASSLSAGTGNTDTQYF.

This rearrangement joins TRBV10-1 to TRBJ2-1; no definite D call. The V gene's germline CDR1 is WNHNN and CDR2 SYGVQD (reference sequence). The CDR3 extends over 14 amino acids. V was cut by 5 bases and J by 3 bases, with 11 bases left in between. The CDR3 DNA follows: TGCGCCAGCAGTCCGCTTGTCAGCTACAATGAGCAGTTCTTC. This gives the protein CASSPLVSYNEQFF.

This chain joins TRBV7-2 and TRBJ1-1; TRBD1 is a possible D gene (5 bases). Trimming pared 2 bases from V and 4 bases from J, leaving 14 bases between. CDR1 and CDR2 (germline): SGHTA, FQGNSA. This CDR3 has 15 amino acids. In DNA form, the CDR3 reads TGTGCCAGCAGCTTATCGGTGCGGGGGGGCACTGAAGCTTTCTTT. Protein: CASSLSVRGGTEAFF.

This clone was observed once. The chain joins TRBV7-9 to TRBJ1-2; D not certain. This CDR3 contains 14 residues. The germline gives CDR1 SEHNR, CDR2 FQNEAQ (reference sequence). Trimming took 5 bases from V and 1 from J, leaving 11 bases between them. In nucleotides, the CDR3 is TGTGCCAGCAGCCACTCTGGGGATAACTATGGCTACACCTTC. Its protein is CASSHSGDNYGYTF.

The chain joins TRBV11-2 to TRBJ1-1; weak D call: TRBD1 (5 bases). Trimming pared 3 bases from V and 1 base from J, leaving 6 bases between. Germline V gives CDR1 SGHAT, CDR2 FQNNGV. The CDR3 runs 13 residues. CDR3 sequence reads: CASSFQGNTEAFF. CDR3 sequence (DNA): TGTGCCAGCAGCTTTCAGGGGAACACTGAAGCTTTCTTT.

The gene calls are TRBV6-1 and TRBJ1-5; D is undetermined. Germline V gene lookup returns CDR1 MNHNS and CDR2 SASEGT. This CDR3 comprises 15 residues. Trimming removed 6 bases from V and 0 bases from J, with 12 bases in between. This chain's CDR3 is CASRERPHSNQPQHF. In DNA, the CDR3 is TGTGCCAGCAGAGAGAGACCGCATAGCAATCAGCCCCAGCATTTT.

The CDR3 coding sequence is TGTGCCAGCAGTGCAGGCTGGTCCTCTGGCTACACCTTC. Protein: CASSAGWSSGYTF. This chain joins TRBV11-2 and TRBJ1-2, with D uncertain. This CDR3 contains 13 residues. With 6 bases removed from V and 7 bases from J, the gap between germline ends came to 15 bases. Germline V gives CDR1 SGHAT, CDR2 FQNNGV.

The chain links TRBV6-1 to TRBJ2-1; 10 positions match TRBD2. The CDR3 covers 16 residues. Trimming cost V 3 bases and J 4 bases; bases outside gene matches: 6. The germline gives CDR1 MNHNS, CDR2 SASEGT. The DNA of the CDR3 is TGTGCCAGCAGTGACTTCTTTAGCGGGGGGTACAATGAGCAGTTCTTC. As protein: CASSDFFSGGYNEQFF.

The chain combines TRBV7-9 with TRBJ2-5, with D perhaps matching TRBD1 (6 bases). Trimming stripped 3 bases from V and 2 bases from J, with 13 bases between. Per germline, CDR1 SEHNR and CDR2 FQNEAQ (reference sequence). The CDR3 spans 15 residues. This CDR3 reads CASSLLPDRQETQYF. The CDR3 DNA is TGTGCCAGCAGCTTGCTCCCAGACAGGCAAGAGACCCAGTACTTC.

This chain connects TRBV19 to TRBJ2-2; D not resolved. The V gene lost 4 bases and the J gene lost 4 bases, with 10 bases spanning the gap. This CDR3 has 14 amino acids. CDR1 and CDR2 from the germline V gene are LNHDA and SQIVND (reference sequence). The CDR3 DNA reads TGTGCCAGTAGTAGATGGTCGGTCACCGGGGAGCTGTTTTTT. Translated: CASSRWSVTGELFF.

This clone came up once. The genes are TRBV28 and TRBJ1-3, with D possibly matching TRBD1 (5 bases). CDR3 length: 16 residues. Germline loops: CDR1 MDHEN, CDR2 SYDVKM. Trimming pared 5 bases from V and 0 bases from J, leaving 14 bases between. CDR3 residues: CASSIQGRDSGNTIYF. The CDR3 nucleotides are TGTGCCAGCAGTATTCAGGGTAGGGACTCTGGAAACACCATATATTTT.

This chain connects TRBV19 to TRBJ2-1; D might be TRBD1 or TRBD2, each matching 5 bases. V lost 9 bases and J lost 4, with 10 bases in between. In germline, CDR1 is LNHDA, CDR2 SQIVND (reference sequence). CDR3 length: 12 residues. The CDR3 nucleotides are TGTGCCAGCCTAGGGGAGTACAATGAGCAGTTCTTC. Translated, it gives CASLGEYNEQFF.

The rearrangement joins TRBV15 to TRBJ2-1, with TRBD1 matching over 7 bases. The V segment lost 3 bases and the J segment 2 bases; nucleotides outside the gene matches: 7. This CDR3 region has 16 residues. Germline assignment: CDR1 LNHNV and CDR2 YYDKDF (reference sequence). The CDR3 DNA sequence: TGTGCCACCAGCAGCCACGGCGGACAGGCCTACAATGAGCAGTTCTTC. It is translated as CATSSHGGQAYNEQFF.

To note about this clone: An end of the junction does not agree with germline; a read error may underlie this. The rearrangement links TRBV27 to TRBJ2-4, with TRBD1 matching over 7 bases. Looked up from germline, CDR1 is MNHEY and CDR2 is SMNVEV (reference sequence). The CDR3 totals 13 residues. The CDR3, as DNA: TGTACCAGCAGTACTACAGGGGAAAACATTCAGTACTTC. This sequence encodes CTSSTTGENIQYF.

J is TRBJ2-1 and V is TRBV4-1; D not certain. The germline gives CDR1 MGHRA, CDR2 YSYEKL. This CDR3 has 13 amino acids. Trimming pared 4 bases from V and 4 bases from J, leaving 8 bases between. Here the CDR3 DNA reads TGCGCCAGCAGCCCATCGGTATACAATGAGCAGTTCTTC. Translation: CASSPSVYNEQFF.